This passage covers 10 T cell receptor beta chains from one sample sequenced in a study of CD8+CD57+ T cells in acquired aplastic anemia. The TCR beta profiling, which covered VDJ combination and CDR3 sequence, was carried out using genomic DNA as the template. TCRdb re-called the reads through MiXCR, storing one row per CDR3 protein. The table includes about 200,000 distinct CDR3 sequences, around 50% detected once. The patients chosen for sequencing had shown expansion of CD8+CD57+ cells (detected by flow cytometry). What was sequenced was sorted CD4+, CD8+, or CD8+CD57+ T cells (not recorded which) from PBMCs. The receptors stem from a human donor with aplastic anemia.

This clonotype has more than one count but fewer than ten. V is TRBV11-2 and J is TRBJ2-2, with D hard to call. CDR3 length: 16 amino acids. The V gene's germline CDR1 is SGHAT and CDR2 FQNNGV. Trimming stripped 1 base from V and 3 bases from J, with 12 bases between. CDR3 in amino acids: CASSLGFSLYTGELFF. DNA of the CDR3: TGTGCCAGCAGCTTAGGTTTTTCCTTGTACACCGGGGAGCTGTTTTTT.

This clonotype came up many times. The gene calls are TRBV9 and TRBJ2-5; TRBD1 matches 9 bases. The germline gives CDR1 SGDLS, CDR2 YYNGEE. V lost 4 bases to trimming and J lost 4 bases; unmatched junction nucleotides: 8. The CDR3 loop spans 15 amino acids. Here the CDR3 DNA reads TGTGCCAGCAGCCTGGGACAGGGAGGGCCAGAGACCCAGTACTTC. This codes for CASSLGQGGPETQYF.

The rearrangement uses TRBV7-9 and TRBJ2-7; D tentatively reads TRBD1 or TRBD2 (6 bases each). CDR3 length: 15 amino acids. From germline, CDR1 is SEHNR and CDR2 FQNEAQ (reference sequence). Trimming stripped 1 base from V and 5 bases from J, with 15 bases between. Written as DNA, the CDR3 is TGTGCCAGCAGCTTAGTCCGGGGGCCGTCCCACGAGCAGTACTTC. It encodes CASSLVRGPSHEQYF.

The V call is TRBV19, the J call TRBJ1-2; 7 positions agree with TRBD1. The CDR3 sequence is 13 residues long. The V and J ends lost 3 bases and 12 bases, in that order; junction bases with no gene match: 10. Germline assignment: CDR1 LNHDA and CDR2 SQIVND (reference sequence). CDR3 in DNA: TGTGCCAGTAGTATCGGGACAGACTCTGGAAACACCTTC. It codes for CASSIGTDSGNTF.

The genes are TRBV5-1 and TRBJ1-2; a weak D match, TRBD1 (5 bases). Germline values: CDR1 SGHRS, CDR2 YFSETQ. V was shortened by 4 bases and J by 8 bases, with 24 bases between the two germline ends. The CDR3 has 16 amino acids. In DNA, the CDR3 is TGCGCCAGCAGCGGCGGCGAACGGGGCGGGCCGGACGGCTACACCTTC. Amino acid sequence: CASSGGERGGPDGYTF.

The table lists this clonotype with many counts. The rearrangement joins TRBV30 to TRBJ1-6; D is ambiguous. V dropped 2 bases and J dropped 7 bases, with 9 bases sitting between them. Germline V gene data show CDR1 as GTSNPN and CDR2 as SVGIG (reference sequence). The CDR3 sequence is 13 residues long. The CDR3 region has the DNA TGTGCCTGGAGTATGGACGGAAATTCACCCCTCCACTTT. Translated, it gives CAWSMDGNSPLHF.

This clonotype has at least ten counts. The chain recombines TRBV12-3 or TRBV12-4 with TRBJ1-5; D is ambiguous. The CDR3 is 14 residues long. V lost 3 bases to trimming and J lost 4 bases, with 10 bases between them. CDR3 DNA: TGTGCCAGCAGTTTCGGCTCGGGGAATCAGCCCCAGCATTTT. This sequence encodes CASSFGSGNQPQHF.

This clonotype was recorded many times. The V and J genes are TRBV2 and TRBJ2-5; a possible D gene is TRBD1 (6 bases). The germline V gene encodes CDR1 SNHLY and CDR2 FYNNEI. Trimming stripped 4 bases from V and 5 bases from J, with 14 bases between. CDR3 length equals 14 residues. This CDR3 reads CASSGQALGETQYF. CDR3 coding DNA: TGTGCCAGCAGTGGACAGGCCCTAGGGGAGACCCAGTACTTC.

The rearrangement joins TRBV11-3 to TRBJ2-7; D is ambiguous. The CDR3 consists of 15 residues. Germline V gene data show CDR1 as SGHNT and CDR2 as YENEEA. Trimming pared 9 bases from V and 1 base from J, leaving 19 bases between. CDR3 DNA sequence: TGTGCCAGTAGTATAAAGGGATCCAGATCCTACGAGCAGTACTTC. It encodes CASSIKGSRSYEQYF.

The chain employs TRBV7-3 and TRBJ1-1; D perhaps matches TRBD1 (5 bases). This CDR3 spans 13 amino acids. Germline values: CDR1 SGHTA, CDR2 FQGTGA. V was trimmed by 2 bases and J by 6 bases, leaving 10 bases between them. Here the CDR3 reads CASSLYGGAEAFF. The CDR3 region has the DNA TGTGCCAGCAGCTTATATGGGGGGGCTGAAGCTTTCTTT. The entire variable domain, with the rest obtained from reference TRBV7-3 and TRBJ1-1, is as follows: GAGVSQTPSNKVTEKGKYVELRCDPISGHTALYWYRQSLGQGPEFLIYFQGTGAADDSGLPNDRFFAVRPEGSVSTLKIQRTERGDSAVYLCASSLYGGAEAFFGQGTRLTVV.